This T cell receptor (beta chain) was recorded in a study of T cells in Graves' hyperthyroidism and ophthalmopathy. Researchers took RNA transcripts and amplified the TCR beta CDR3 regions from them. With the HTBI primer set, the TCR CDR3 went through a first round of RT-PCR. TCRdb independently ran MiXCR on the multiplex PCR reads; one entry per CDR3 protein. The table has 400,000 to 550,000 distinct CDR3 sequences, around a quarter seen once; the top ten hold roughly 10%. This clonotype showed up many times. This CDR3 region has 11 residues. CDR1 is SQVTM and CDR2 is ANQGSEA in the germline V gene. Trimming took off 4 bases at V and 4 bases at J, with 8 bases between the two ends.

The specimen was blood. The chain combines TRBV29-1 with TRBJ2-7; D gene uncertain. This TCR was sampled from a young woman with Graves' ophthalmopathy. CDR3 loop: CSVGKGYEQYF. The CDR3, as DNA: TGCAGCGTTGGGAAAGGATACGAGCAGTACTTC.